This TCR beta chain was documented in a study of blood T cell repertoires in COVID-19. Study-level background: Some COVID-19 samples were acute and others convalescent; all came from the United States, Italy and Spain.

CDR1 SGHRS and CDR2 YFSETQ come from the germline V gene. Trimming shortened V by 0 bases and J by 2 bases, and 10 bases separated the two germline ends. The CDR3 spans 15 residues. Clones were sequenced by immunoSEQ multiplex PCR, and TCRdb holds only the in-frame ones, with some missing. The profile shows fewer than 600,000 clones, 80% to 90% of them singletons. This clone was found once. This TCR was sampled from a man in his late teens or twenties with COVID-19, enrolled during active disease. Sequencing used peripheral blood. V gene TRBV5-1 combines with J gene TRBJ2-3, with D tentatively TRBD2 (5 bases). CDR3 nucleotides: TGCGCCAGCAGCTTGGGAGCGGTGTCCACAGATACGCAGTATTTT. Amino acids: CASSLGAVSTDTQYF. Based on the CDR3 plus reference TRBV5-1 and TRBJ2-3, the full variable domain is KAGVTQTPRYLIKTRGQQVTLSCSPISGHRSVSWYQQTPGQGLQFLFEYFSETQRNKGNFPGRFSGRQFSNSRSEMNVSTLELGDSALYLCASSLGAVSTDTQYFGPGTRLTVL.